The 13 T cell receptor beta chains presented below share a single source sample, sequenced in a study of blood T cell repertoires in COVID-19. Generated by immunoSEQ multiplex PCR, the TCRdb table keeps only in-frame clones and is missing some. The sample includes about 16,000 clones, around 70% of them seen just once. Sequences were obtained from peripheral blood. The receptor set was obtained from a man between 60 and 70 years old with acute or convalescent COVID-19.

This clone has just a few counts. This rearrangement joins TRBV27 to TRBJ1-2; no reliable D call. The V and J ends lost 5 bases and 0 bases respectively, with 13 bases between them. This CDR3 has 15 amino acids. Germline V gene lookup returns CDR1 MNHEY and CDR2 SMNVEV (reference sequence). CDR3 coding DNA: TGTGCCAGCAGTCCCCGAGCTATCACTAACTATGGCTACACCTTC. Its translation: CASSPRAITNYGYTF.

V usage is TRBV4-3 and J usage is TRBJ1-4, with D maybe TRBD1 (5 bases). This CDR3 has 14 amino acids. Germline V gene sequence: CDR1 LGHNA, CDR2 YSLEER. The V and J ends lost 0 bases and 12 bases respectively, with 14 bases between them. The CDR3 region is CASSQDVGQGQLFF. In DNA, the CDR3 is TGCGCCAGCAGCCAAGACGTCGGGCAGGGTCAACTGTTTTTT.

The chain is built from TRBV7-2 and TRBJ2-7; 9 bases are shared with TRBD1. Looked up from germline, CDR1 is SGHTA and CDR2 is FQGNSA. J was trimmed by 2 bases and V by 4 bases; bases with no gene match: 6. The CDR3 spans 15 residues. The CDR3 DNA reads TGTGCCAGCAGCTCCGGACAGGGGTATCCCTACGAGCAGTACTTC. Its protein is CASSSGQGYPYEQYF.

The CDR3 is CASSLRTGLNTEAFF. In nucleotides, the CDR3 is TGCGCCAGCAGCTTAAGGACAGGCTTAAACACTGAAGCTTTCTTT. The chain is built from TRBV5-1 and TRBJ1-1; TRBD1 matches at 7 bases. With 2 bases clipped from V and 2 bases from J, the junction kept 6 bases outside the gene matches. This CDR3 has 15 residues. Germline assignment: CDR1 SGHRS and CDR2 YFSETQ.

This chain uses TRBV5-8 with TRBJ1-2; TRBD1 is a possible D gene (5 bases). The CDR3 is made up of 14 amino acids. Trimming cost V 0 bases and J 6 bases, with 12 bases left between them. CDR1 is SGHTS and CDR2 is YDEGEE in the germline V gene. The CDR3 loop reads CASSLGPGHNGYTF. CDR3 sequence (DNA): TGTGCCAGCAGCTTGGGCCCAGGGCATAATGGCTACACCTTC.

V usage is TRBV15 and J usage is TRBJ2-1; TRBD2 agrees at 7 bases. The length of the CDR3 is 14 residues. Looked up from germline, CDR1 is LNHNV and CDR2 is YYDKDF (reference sequence). J was trimmed by 8 bases and V by 5 bases; bases with no gene match: 9. The CDR3, as DNA: TGTGCCACCAGCGCGGCGGGAGTGGTCTATGAGCAGTTCTTC. Its translation: CATSAAGVVYEQFF.

The V and J genes are TRBV30 and TRBJ2-1; no firm D call. The length of the CDR3 is 13 residues. Germline V gives CDR1 GTSNPN, CDR2 SVGIG (reference sequence). Trimming removed 3 bases from V and 4 bases from J, with 10 bases in between. DNA for the CDR3: TGTGCCTGGAGAGAAGACATTTACAATGAGCAGTTCTTC. This codes for CAWREDIYNEQFF.

The chain carries TRBV21-1 and TRBJ2-7; the listed D gene, TRBD1, was not tested against the DNA. TRBV21-1 has pseudogene status. The CDR3 runs 15 residues. For the CDR3, the DNA is TGTGCCAGCAGCGACAGGCTCAGGCTCTCCTACGAGCAGTACTTC. It codes for CASSDRLRLSYEQYF.

This clone was seen only a few times. The CDR3 loop is CASARQGAYEQYF. In nucleotides, the CDR3 is TGTGCCAGCGCGCGACAGGGGGCCTACGAGCAGTACTTC. This rearrangement joins TRBV7-9 to TRBJ2-7; TRBD1 matches 9 bases. Germline CDR1 and CDR2: SEHNR and FQNEAQ (reference sequence). Germline trimming cut 8 bases from V and 2 bases from J; bases unmatched to any gene: 4. The CDR3 is 13 residues long.

The J gene is TRBJ1-6, the V gene TRBV28; D is unclear. Per germline, CDR1 MDHEN and CDR2 SYDVKM. The CDR3 totals 13 residues. V shed 8 bases and J shed 7 bases, with 12 bases lying between them. DNA of the CDR3: TGTGCCAGCCTCTCCGTCAGGAATTCACCCCTCCACTTT. This encodes CASLSVRNSPLHF.

The rearrangement joins TRBV27 to TRBJ2-1, with 7 bases fitting TRBD1. This CDR3 region has 17 residues. Germline CDR1 and CDR2: MNHEY and SMNVEV (reference sequence). With V trimmed by 6 bases and J by 0 bases, 11 bases remained unmatched. In DNA, the CDR3 is TGTGCCAGCAGAAGACAGGGCCCCCAAAGCTCCTACAATGAGCAGTTCTTC. Translating gives CASRRQGPQSSYNEQFF.

The sample holds one count of this clone. The rearrangement uses TRBV27 and TRBJ1-6; D uncertain. From germline, CDR1 is MNHEY and CDR2 SMNVEV (reference sequence). The CDR3 has 15 amino acids. The V gene lost 8 bases and the J gene lost 7 bases, with 18 bases spanning the gap. Here the CDR3 reads CASSLAGALNSPLHF. As DNA, the CDR3 is TGTGCCAGCTCTCTTGCGGGCGCGTTAAATTCACCCCTCCACTTT.

This sequence joins TRBV5-4 and TRBJ1-2, with D unresolved. CDR3 size: 14 residues. CDR1 and CDR2 (germline): SGHNT, YYREEE (reference sequence). V lost 0 bases and J 0 bases, leaving 6 bases between the germline ends. Here the CDR3 reads CASSLGAANYGYTF. The DNA of the CDR3 is TGTGCCAGCAGCTTGGGGGCAGCTAACTATGGCTACACCTTC.